The 15 T cell receptor beta chains reported below all come from one sample, sequenced in a study of T cell responses to AZD1222 COVID-19 vaccine (dated by TCRdb to about 2021). Libraries were made using the immunoSEQ multiplex PCR assay. This is the immuneACCESS table as TCRdb keeps it, with only in-frame sequences that have V and J called. A part of the clones is gone; compared with another copy, unresolved V genes explain less than half, and the rest is unexplained. The sample records more than 110,000 clones, 92% of which are singletons. Clones ranked in the top ten supply about 3% of the sample. This specimen's time point label, per the study, means: baseline before first vaccination. The sample was peripheral blood, taken on day 0 of AZD1222 vaccination. These receptor sequences come from an adult in good health.

The genes are TRBV19 and TRBJ1-4, with a weak D call TRBD1 (5 bases). This CDR3 has 14 amino acids. The V and J ends lost 7 bases and 7 bases respectively, with 16 bases between them. Per the germline V gene, CDR1 is LNHDA and CDR2 is SQIVND (reference sequence). CDR3: CASTRGLTSEKLFF. DNA of the CDR3: TGTGCCAGTACACGGGGCTTAACCAGTGAAAAACTGTTTTTT.

The CDR3 loop reads CASSIGGAYNEQFF. CDR3 nucleotide sequence: TGTGCCAGCAGCATAGGGGGAGCCTACAATGAGCAGTTCTTC. This sequence joins TRBV6-5 and TRBJ2-1; D is possibly TRBD1 (6 bases). Germline V gene lookup returns CDR1 MNHEY and CDR2 SVGAGI. The CDR3 covers 14 residues. Trimming pared 6 bases from V and 2 bases from J, leaving 11 bases between.

V is TRBV4-2 and J is TRBJ2-3; TRBD2 agrees at 9 bases. The germline V gene encodes CDR1 LGHNA and CDR2 YNFKEQ. This CDR3 comprises 15 residues. Trimming removed 5 bases from V and 4 bases from J; junction bases left unmatched: 7. CDR3 coding DNA: TGTGCCAGCAGCTATCTAGCGGGAAACCCAGATACGCAGTATTTT. The encoded protein is CASSYLAGNPDTQYF.

This sequence joins TRBV12-3 or TRBV12-4 and TRBJ1-1; the D gene is possibly TRBD1 (5 bases). The germline V and J ends were trimmed by 4 bases and 3 bases, with 9 bases remaining between them. This CDR3 spans 13 amino acids. Here the CDR3 DNA reads TGTGCCAGCAGTTCAGGGAGGCACACTGAAGCTTTCTTT. Its protein product is CASSSGRHTEAFF.

The chain uses TRBV6-4 and TRBJ1-5, with D unresolved. The CDR3 loop spans 13 amino acids. The V end was cut by 4 bases, the J end by 7 bases, with 11 bases between. Germline CDR1 reads MRHNA; CDR2 reads SNTAGT. In nucleotides, the CDR3 is TGTGCCAGCAGTGTCGAGGAGGGCCAGCCCCAGCATTTT. As protein: CASSVEEGQPQHF.

The rearrangement joins TRBV29-1 to TRBJ2-4; D is uncertain. Between the trimmed V and J ends, which lost 5 bases and 0 bases, there was a span of 11 bases. Germline V gives CDR1 SQVTM, CDR2 ANQGSEA. The CDR3 has 14 residues. CDR3 DNA sequence: TGCAGCGTTCGTTTCCAACTAGCCAAAAACATTCAGTACTTC. Translation gives CSVRFQLAKNIQYF.

The chain has TRBV19 and TRBJ2-2, with 7 bases fitting TRBD1. Germline-derived CDR1 and CDR2 are LNHDA and SQIVND (reference sequence). Germline trimming cut 6 bases from V and 4 bases from J; bases unmatched to any gene: 5. This CDR3 is 14 amino acids long. This chain's CDR3 is CASRGGKSTGELFF. In nucleotides, the CDR3 is TGTGCCAGTAGAGGGGGCAAGAGCACCGGGGAGCTGTTTTTT.

This clone was seen only once. DNA of the CDR3: TGTGCCAGTAGTACGGCGGGGGACACCGGGGAGCTGTTTTTT. It codes for CASSTAGDTGELFF. The rearrangement links TRBV19 to TRBJ2-2; 7 bases line up with TRBD2. Per the germline V gene, CDR1 is LNHDA and CDR2 is SQIVND (reference sequence). V shed 4 bases, J shed 3 bases, and the junction held 2 bases outside the gene matches. The CDR3 spans 14 residues.

CDR3 sequence (DNA): TGTGCCAGCAGCCCAGGGGTTACAACTAATGAAAAACTGTTTTTT. It codes for CASSPGVTTNEKLFF. The chain is built from TRBV7-9 and TRBJ1-4, with D possibly TRBD1 on 6 matching bases. Germline V CDR1 and CDR2: SEHNR, FQNEAQ (reference sequence). V shed 5 bases and J shed 0 bases, with 10 bases lying between them. The CDR3 runs 15 residues.

CDR3 sequence (DNA): TGTGCCAGTAGGTCCCGGGACATCCATCAGCCCCAGCATTTT. Translating it yields CASRSRDIHQPQHF. The rearrangement joins TRBV19 to TRBJ1-5, with D perhaps TRBD1 (6 bases). Per the germline V gene, CDR1 is LNHDA and CDR2 is SQIVND (reference sequence). There are 14 residues in the CDR3. V lost 6 bases, J lost 5 bases, and 14 bases lay in between. The complete variable domain, with remaining parts taken from reference TRBV19 and TRBJ1-5, reads DGGITQSPKYLFRKEGQNVTLSCEQNLNHDAMYWYRQDPGQGLRLIYYSQIVNDFQKGDIAEGYSVSREKKESFPLTVTSAQKNPTAFYLCASRSRDIHQPQHFGDGTRLSIL.

The chain couples TRBV5-1 to TRBJ1-2; perhaps TRBD1 as D (6 bases). From germline, CDR1 is SGHRS and CDR2 YFSETQ. V lost 1 base and J lost 7, with 14 bases in between. The CDR3 consists of 14 residues. CDR3 sequence: CASSLWDTDGGYTF. The CDR3 DNA reads as TGCGCCAGCAGCTTGTGGGACACGGATGGTGGCTACACCTTC.

This clone was seen just once. V gene TRBV11-2 combines with J gene TRBJ2-1; 13 nucleotides line up with TRBD2. V lost 3 bases to trimming and J lost 3 bases; unmatched junction nucleotides: 2. This CDR3 spans 16 amino acids. CDR1 and CDR2 from the germline V gene are SGHAT and FQNNGV. CDR3 sequence (DNA): TGTGCCAGCAGCTTTACTAGCGGGAGGGTCTACAATGAGCAGTTCTTC. Encoded protein: CASSFTSGRVYNEQFF.

This clone has just one count. The chain recombines TRBV19 with TRBJ2-7; no reliable D call. V shed 5 bases and J shed 0 bases, with 11 bases lying between them. The CDR3 spans 14 residues. Per germline, CDR1 LNHDA and CDR2 SQIVND (reference sequence). The CDR3 here is CASSPSVSSYEQYF. CDR3 coding DNA: TGTGCCAGTAGTCCAAGCGTGAGCTCCTACGAGCAGTACTTC.

This chain joins TRBV27 and TRBJ2-6; D remains unclear. The CDR3 length is 14 residues. CDR1 MNHEY and CDR2 SMNVEV come from the germline V gene (reference sequence). V was trimmed by 5 bases and J by 2 bases, leaving 7 bases between them. The CDR3 DNA reads TGTGCCAGCAGTAGGATACCTGGGGCCAACGTCCTGACTTTC. Translated, it gives CASSRIPGANVLTF.

The chain joins TRBV27 to TRBJ1-2, with 8 bases aligning to TRBD1. The CDR3 is made up of 15 amino acids. V lost 5 bases to trimming and J lost 6 bases; unmatched junction nucleotides: 11. CDR1 MNHEY and CDR2 SMNVEV come from the germline V gene (reference sequence). The CDR3 bases are TGTGCCAGCAGTCCCGGACAGGGCTCGGGAGATGGCTACACCTTC. Residues: CASSPGQGSGDGYTF.